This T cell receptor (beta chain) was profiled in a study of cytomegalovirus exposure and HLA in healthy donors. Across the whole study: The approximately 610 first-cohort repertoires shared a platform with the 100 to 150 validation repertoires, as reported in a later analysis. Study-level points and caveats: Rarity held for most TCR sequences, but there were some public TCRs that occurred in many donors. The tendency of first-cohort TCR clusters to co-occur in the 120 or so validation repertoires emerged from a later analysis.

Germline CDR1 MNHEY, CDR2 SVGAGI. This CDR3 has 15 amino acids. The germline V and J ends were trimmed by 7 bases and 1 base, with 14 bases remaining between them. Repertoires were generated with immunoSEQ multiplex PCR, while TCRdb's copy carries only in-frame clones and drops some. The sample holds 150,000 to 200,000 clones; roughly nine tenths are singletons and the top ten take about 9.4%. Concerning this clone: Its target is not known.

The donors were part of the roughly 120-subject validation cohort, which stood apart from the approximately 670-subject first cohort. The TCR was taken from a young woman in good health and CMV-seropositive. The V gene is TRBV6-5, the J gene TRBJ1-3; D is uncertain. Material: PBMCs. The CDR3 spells CASTDFAGSGNTIYF. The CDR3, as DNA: TGTGCCAGCACTGACTTCGCTGGGTCTGGAAACACCATATATTTT.